One and the same sample provided the 13 T cell receptor beta chains below, sequenced in a study of T cells in Graves' hyperthyroidism and ophthalmopathy. RNA transcripts served as the template for amplifying TCR beta CDR3 regions. The primer set for the first-round RT-PCR of the TCR CDR3 was HTBI. MiXCR, applied by TCRdb to the multiplex PCR reads, yields one record per CDR3 protein. The sample includes some 500,000 distinct CDR3 sequences, roughly a sixth of them seen just once. Sequences were obtained from blood. These receptors came from a woman aged 30 to 39 with Graves' ophthalmopathy.

At least ten counts were recorded for this clonotype. This chain links TRBV28 with TRBJ2-7; 7 positions match TRBD1. From germline, CDR1 is MDHEN and CDR2 SYDVKM. The CDR3 consists of 16 residues. J was trimmed by 3 bases and V by 2 bases; bases with no gene match: 10. The CDR3 sequence: CASSLGADRVNYEQYF. The CDR3 DNA reads as TGTGCCAGCAGTTTAGGGGCTGACAGGGTAAACTACGAGCAGTACTTC.

Notes on this clonotype: Since a much larger clone is just one base distant, this may be a read error. The genes are TRBV11-3 and TRBJ2-1; 7 bases agree with TRBD2. Germline CDR1 and CDR2: SGHNT and YENEEA. Trimming removed 8 bases from V and 5 bases from J; junction bases left unmatched: 12. The CDR3 runs to 15 residues. CDR3 nucleotides: TGTGCCAGCGACCGAGCACTAGCGTACAACAATGAGCAGTTCTTC. Protein: CASDRALAYNNEQFF.

In its sample, this clonotype was seen many times. This rearrangement joins TRBV6-5 to TRBJ1-2, with unresolved D. The CDR3 is 14 amino acids. Trimming took off 0 bases at V and 6 bases at J, with 11 bases between the two ends. The V gene's germline CDR1 is MNHEY and CDR2 SVGAGI. For the CDR3, the DNA is TGTGCCAGCAGTTACTCTTCCGGTGGCCATGGCTACACCTTC. Translation: CASSYSSGGHGYTF.

The sample holds many counts of this clonotype. The genes are TRBV5-8 and TRBJ2-1; 7 bases agree with TRBD2. The CDR3 runs 16 residues. The ends lost 1 base at V and 8 bases at J; junction bases unmatched: 12. CDR1 is SGHTS, CDR2 YDEGEE, per germline. The CDR3, as DNA: TGTGCCAGCAGCTTGTATAAATTCGGGGGGTCGGATGAGCAGTTCTTC. Translated, it gives CASSLYKFGGSDEQFF.

This clonotype was observed at least ten times. The CDR3 spells CATSDRRQGLQPRDTQYF. CDR3 DNA: TGTGCCACCAGTGACCGCCGTCAAGGTCTACAACCTCGGGATACGCAGTATTTT. The chain recombines TRBV24-1 with TRBJ2-3; D is ambiguous. This CDR3 is 18 amino acids long. Trimming pared 4 bases from V and 6 bases from J, leaving 25 bases between. Germline V gene sequence: CDR1 KGHDR, CDR2 SFDVKD.

This clonotype was detected many times. V and J are TRBV2 and TRBJ1-5, with 8 bases identical to TRBD1. Trimming removed 7 bases from V and 0 bases from J; junction bases left unmatched: 5. Germline values: CDR1 SNHLY, CDR2 FYNNEI. CDR3 length equals 15 residues. As DNA, the CDR3 is TGTGCCAGCATTAGGGACAGGAATAGCAATCAGCCCCAGCATTTT. Translated: CASIRDRNSNQPQHF.

Many counts were recorded for this clonotype. CDR3 sequence: CASSPTSFDEQFF. The CDR3 DNA is TGTGCCAGCAGCCCGACTAGCTTCGATGAGCAGTTCTTC. V gene TRBV7-9 combines with J gene TRBJ2-1; 7 bases map to TRBD2. CDR1 SEHNR and CDR2 FQNEAQ come from the germline V gene (reference sequence). V trimming: 5 bases; J trimming: 8 bases; junction bases outside the gene matches: 6. There are 13 residues in the CDR3.

This clonotype was seen a handful of times. This rearrangement joins TRBV27 to TRBJ2-1; 7 bases are a match to TRBD2. This CDR3 spans 14 amino acids. V was pared by 7 bases and J by 2 bases, with 5 bases of the junction left unmatched. The germline V gene encodes CDR1 MNHEY and CDR2 SMNVEV (reference sequence). CDR3 region: CASTPSGTYNEQFF. CDR3 DNA: TGTGCCAGCACCCCGAGCGGGACCTACAATGAGCAGTTCTTC.

This chain uses TRBV7-9 with TRBJ2-7, with 10 bases aligning to TRBD2. The germline CDR1 and CDR2 sequences are SEHNR and FQNEAQ (reference sequence). The CDR3 is 15 amino acids. After removal of 4 bases from V and 3 bases from J, the junction contained 6 bases not matched to a gene. The CDR3 loop reads CASSYGLAGDYEQYF. Written as DNA, the CDR3 is TGTGCCAGCAGCTATGGCCTAGCGGGAGACTACGAGCAGTACTTC.

As for this clonotype: The junction differs from germline at one of its ends, possibly a read error. The gene calls are TRBV29-1 and TRBJ2-1; tentative D call: TRBD1 (7 bases). The CDR3 has 13 residues. From germline, CDR1 is SQVTM and CDR2 ANQGSEA. CDR3 in DNA: TGCAGCGTTCGGGGGACAGATTCGAATGAGCAGTCCTTC. This translates into CSVRGTDSNEQSF.

This clonotype was recorded at least ten times. The genes are TRBV7-2 and TRBJ1-1; D is ambiguous. V shed 1 base and J shed 1 base, with 10 bases lying between them. This CDR3 comprises 15 residues. Germline V lookup: CDR1 SGHTA, CDR2 FQGNSA. CDR3 sequence reads: CASSLEPNWNTEAFF. For the CDR3, the DNA is TGTGCCAGCAGCTTAGAACCCAACTGGAACACTGAAGCTTTCTTT.

The CDR3 loop is CASSGRISYEQYF. CDR3 in DNA: TGTGCCAGCAGCGGACGAATCTCCTACGAGCAGTACTTC. The rearrangement links TRBV7-9 to TRBJ2-7; D remains ambiguous. The V gene's germline CDR1 is SEHNR and CDR2 FQNEAQ (reference sequence). V lost 5 bases to trimming and J lost 0 bases, with 8 bases between them. This CDR3 contains 13 residues.

Many counts were recorded for this clonotype. The chain recombines TRBV12-3 or TRBV12-4 with TRBJ2-7, with 7 bases fitting TRBD1. V lost 3 bases, J lost 3 bases, and 5 bases stayed unmatched. This CDR3 comprises 14 residues. CDR3 sequence: CASSLRGQFYEQYF. CDR3 sequence (DNA): TGTGCCAGCAGTTTGAGGGGACAGTTCTACGAGCAGTACTTC.